This T cell receptor beta chain was identified during a study of shared clonotypes between healthy human individuals. Across the whole study: Two female and a few male donors aged 18 to 49 were enrolled.

Several immunoSEQ 96-well plates shared each subset's DNA, each plate a replicate. The quantity of DNA used in unsorted PBMC replicate PCRs was around 300 ng, corresponding to tens of thousands of T cell genomes. Profiled with immunoSEQ multiplex PCR; TCRdb holds only in-frame clones, not every one. There are fewer than 650,000 clones in the sample; around 78% occur only once, and around 12% lies in the top ten. The CDR3 contains 15 residues. The germline gives CDR1 MNHNY, CDR2 SVGAGI (reference sequence). The V end lost 4 bases, the J end lost 2 bases, and 14 bases lay between the germline ends. In its sample, this clone was seen a few times.

V is TRBV6-6 and J is TRBJ1-1; D ambiguous. The clonotype originates from a woman between 40 and 50 years old in good health. Some clones in this sample may be carry-over from other donors' samples. The sequencing input was PBMCs. CDR3 amino acids: CASSFLASLNTEAFF. CDR3 nucleotide sequence: TGTGCCAGCAGTTTTTTGGCCAGCCTAAACACTGAAGCTTTCTTT.